The source of this T cell receptor (beta chain) is a study of blood T cell repertoires in COVID-19. Study-level background: Samples representing acute and convalescent COVID-19 were sourced from the United States, Italy and Spain. PBMCs, B-cell-depleted T cells, or T cells were the source of the cDNA or gDNA that made up the material.

Original handling: The assay estimated nucleated cells by amplifying reference gene primers. Sequenced by immunoSEQ multiplex PCR; TCRdb stores in-frame clones only, minus some. Clone size and the V and J calls come from that table; the DNA yielded D and trimming. The data show fewer than 350,000 clones, over 75% seen once. V lost 5 bases and J 1 base, leaving 12 bases between the germline ends. CDR3 length equals 15 residues. Germline lookup yields CDR1 MNHEY and CDR2 SVGAGI. The chain links TRBV6-5 to TRBJ1-5; TRBD1 might be the D (6 bases). Sequencing was performed on peripheral blood. The sequence derives from a woman in her forties or fifties who had recovered from COVID-19. The CDR3 DNA reads TGTGCCAGCAGTACCCTAAGGGGGAGCAATCAGCCCCAGCATTTT. Translating gives CASSTLRGSNQPQHF.